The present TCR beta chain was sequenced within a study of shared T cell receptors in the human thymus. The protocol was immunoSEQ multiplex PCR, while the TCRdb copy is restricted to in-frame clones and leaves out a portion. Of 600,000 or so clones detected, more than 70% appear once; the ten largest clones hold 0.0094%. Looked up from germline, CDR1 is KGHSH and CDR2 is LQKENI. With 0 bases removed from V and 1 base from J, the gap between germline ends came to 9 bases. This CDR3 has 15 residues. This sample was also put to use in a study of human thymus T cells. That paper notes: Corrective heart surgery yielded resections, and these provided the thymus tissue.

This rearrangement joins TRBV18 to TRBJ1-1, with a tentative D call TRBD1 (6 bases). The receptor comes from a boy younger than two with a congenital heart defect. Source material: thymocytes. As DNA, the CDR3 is TGTGCCAGCTCACCACCCTCGACAGGGAACACTGAAGCTTTCTTT. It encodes CASSPPSTGNTEAFF. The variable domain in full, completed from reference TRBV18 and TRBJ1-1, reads NAGVMQNPRHLVRRRGQEARLRCSPMKGHSHVYWYRQLPEEGLKFMVYLQKENIIDESGMPKERFSAEFPKEGPSILRIQQVVRGDSAAYFCASSPPSTGNTEAFFGQGTRLTVV.